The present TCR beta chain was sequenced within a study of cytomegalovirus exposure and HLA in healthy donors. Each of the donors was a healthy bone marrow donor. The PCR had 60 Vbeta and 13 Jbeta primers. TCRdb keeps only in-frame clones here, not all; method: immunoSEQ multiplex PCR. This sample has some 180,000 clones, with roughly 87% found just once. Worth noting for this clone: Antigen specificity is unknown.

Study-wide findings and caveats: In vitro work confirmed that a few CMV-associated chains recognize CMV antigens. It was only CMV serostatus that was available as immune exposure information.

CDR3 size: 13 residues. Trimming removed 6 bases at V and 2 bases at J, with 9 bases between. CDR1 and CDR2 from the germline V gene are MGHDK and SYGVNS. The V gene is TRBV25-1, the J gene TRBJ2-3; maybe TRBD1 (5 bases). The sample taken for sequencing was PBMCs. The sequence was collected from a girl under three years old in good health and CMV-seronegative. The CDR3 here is CASRGPHTDTQYF. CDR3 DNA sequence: TGTGCCAGCAGGGGGCCTCACACAGATACGCAGTATTTT.